The 10 T cell receptor beta chains in this list originate from one sample, sequenced in a study of blood T cells in healthy people across ages. With a J-beta primer mix and a sample-barcoded 5' primer, a second PCR ran roughly 6 to 11 cycles. TCRdb recomputed calls from the 5' RACE reads with MiXCR, one row per CDR3 protein. The profile shows some 710,000 distinct CDR3 sequences, about 20% of them singletons. Sequencing was done on a sample of blood. The receptors stem from a man aged 70 or older in good health.

This clonotype was seen more than once but under ten times. V usage is TRBV29-1 and J usage is TRBJ1-3; D gene unclear. Germline lookup yields CDR1 SQVTM and CDR2 ANQGSEA. Trimming cost V 3 bases and J 0 bases, with 3 bases left between them. The CDR3 totals 12 residues. The CDR3 DNA follows: TGCAGCGTTGACCTCTCTGGAAACACCATATATTTT. Amino acids: CSVDLSGNTIYF.

This clonotype has just a few counts. Just one base apart from a much larger clone, this may be a read error. The chain links TRBV20-1 to TRBJ1-2, with D possibly being TRBD1 (6 bases). The CDR3 consists of 15 residues. Germline V CDR1 and CDR2: DFQATT, SNEGSKA (reference sequence). The CDR3 region is CSARDTGRGGYGHTF. The CDR3, as DNA: TGCAGTGCTAGAGATACAGGTCGAGGGGGATATGGCCACACCTTC.

This clonotype has just a few counts. Compared with germline, one end of the junction differs, possibly owing to a read error. This sequence joins TRBV11-2 and TRBJ1-1; no clear D. The germline V gene encodes CDR1 SGHAT and CDR2 FQNNGV. The CDR3 runs 15 residues. Written as DNA, the CDR3 is TGTGCCAGCATTTTCGGAACAGCTTATAACACTAAAGCTTTCTTT. Its translation: CASIFGTAYNTKAFF.

This sequence joins TRBV7-2 and TRBJ1-5; D is undetermined. Germline CDR1 SGHTA, CDR2 FQGNSA. Trimming cost V 5 bases and J 5 bases, with 10 bases left between them. The CDR3 has 13 residues. CDR3 protein: CASSPGGHQPQHF. The CDR3 bases are TGTGCCAGCAGCCCAGGAGGCCATCAGCCCCAGCATTTT.

This rearrangement joins TRBV12-3 or TRBV12-4 to TRBJ2-1; TRBD1 matches at 8 bases. The CDR3 totals 14 residues. Losses at the gene ends were 8 bases for V and 6 bases for J; bases not matched to a gene: 9. CDR3 amino acids: CASLGQGLGNEQFF. The CDR3 region has the DNA TGTGCCAGCCTTGGACAGGGTTTAGGCAATGAGCAGTTCTTC.

The gene calls are TRBV3-1 and TRBJ2-5; 10 nucleotides line up with TRBD1. Per germline, CDR1 LGHDT and CDR2 YNNKEL (reference sequence). There are 15 residues in the CDR3. V was clipped by 3 bases and J by 5 bases; unmatched bases: 6. The CDR3 here is CASSQADRGHETQYF. For the CDR3, the DNA is TGTGCCAGCAGCCAGGCAGACAGGGGGCATGAGACCCAGTACTTC.

The chain joins TRBV6-5 to TRBJ2-7; maybe TRBD1 (5 bases). CDR1 MNHEY and CDR2 SVGAGI come from the germline V gene. This CDR3 has 12 residues. Trimming stripped 2 bases from V and 5 bases from J, with 7 bases between. CDR3 DNA: TGTGCCAGCAGTTACGAAGGGGACGAGCAGTACTTC. It encodes CASSYEGDEQYF.

V usage is TRBV11-2 and J usage is TRBJ2-1, with a possible D match to TRBD2 (5 bases). The CDR3 covers 15 residues. Trimming left V 3 bases short and J 5 bases short, with 14 bases between. Germline lookup yields CDR1 SGHAT and CDR2 FQNNGV. In DNA, the CDR3 is TGTGCCAGCAGCTTGAGGGAGCTTCGTGACAATGAGCAGTTCTTC. It specifies CASSLRELRDNEQFF.

This sequence joins TRBV7-9 and TRBJ2-3; the match to TRBD2 covers 13 bases. The CDR3 totals 17 residues. The V segment lost 4 bases and the J segment 2 bases; nucleotides outside the gene matches: 6. Germline CDR1 is SEHNR and CDR2 is FQNEAQ (reference sequence). CDR3 amino acids: CASSYGTSGAITDTQYF. Written as DNA, the CDR3 is TGTGCCAGCAGCTACGGGACTAGCGGGGCGATCACAGATACGCAGTATTTT.

This clonotype was detected a few times. This chain joins TRBV7-3 and TRBJ2-3; D is unclear. CDR1 and CDR2 from the germline V gene are SGHTA and FQGTGA. The CDR3 contains 15 residues. The germline V and J ends were trimmed by 5 bases and 5 bases, with 17 bases remaining between them. CDR3 DNA sequence: TGTGCCAGCAGCCCACAGACCAGTTGGGGAGATACGCAGTATTTT. Translating it yields CASSPQTSWGDTQYF.